This T cell receptor beta chain comes out of a study of blood T cell repertoires in COVID-19. Overall study: Italy, Spain and the United States were the sources of the convalescent and acute COVID-19 samples. PBMCs, B-cell-depleted T cells, or T cells were the source of the cDNA or gDNA that made up the material.

V lost 5 bases to trimming and J lost 2 bases, with 12 bases between them. Germline V gene sequence: CDR1 SNHLY, CDR2 FYNNEI. This CDR3 has 15 residues. Seattle patient enrollment occurred during active infection, with longitudinal follow-up thereafter. The method was immunoSEQ multiplex PCR; TCRdb's version includes in-frame clones alone and lacks a portion of them. The sample includes around 440,000 clones, about 91% of them seen just once. The origin of this receptor is a woman aged 45 to 65 with COVID-19, enrolled during active disease. The gene calls are TRBV2 and TRBJ2-2, with D uncertain. Sequenced: peripheral blood. CDR3 in DNA: TGTGCCAGCAGTTCCCTCGAGCGCAACACCGGGGAGCTGTTTTTT. It encodes CASSSLERNTGELFF.